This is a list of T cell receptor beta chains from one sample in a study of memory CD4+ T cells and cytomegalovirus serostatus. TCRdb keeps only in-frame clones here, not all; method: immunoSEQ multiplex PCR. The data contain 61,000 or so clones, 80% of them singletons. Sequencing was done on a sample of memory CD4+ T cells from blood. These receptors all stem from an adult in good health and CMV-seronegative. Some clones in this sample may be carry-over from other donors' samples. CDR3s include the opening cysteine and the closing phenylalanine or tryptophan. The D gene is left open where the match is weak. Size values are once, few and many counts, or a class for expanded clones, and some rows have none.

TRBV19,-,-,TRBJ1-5,CASSLYTGNQPQHF,TGTGCCAGTAGTCTCTATACAGGGAATCAGCCCCAGCATTTT
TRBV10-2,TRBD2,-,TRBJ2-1,CASVKSGAYNEQFF,TGCGCCAGCGTTAAGAGCGGGGCCTACAATGAGCAGTTCTTC
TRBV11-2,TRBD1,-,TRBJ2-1,CASSLQGTSYNEQFF,TGTGCCAGCAGCCTACAGGGGACCTCCTACAATGAGCAGTTCTTC
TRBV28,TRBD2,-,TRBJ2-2,CASSLVSPSGRGVGELFF,TGTGCCAGCAGTTTAGTTTCTCCTAGCGGGAGAGGGGTCGGGGAGCTGTTTTTT
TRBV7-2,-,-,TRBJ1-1,CASSRGWAKGFF,TGTGCCAGCAGCCGCGGGTGGGCCAAGGGTTTCTTT
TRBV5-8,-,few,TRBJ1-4,CASSQWTSPNEKLFF,TGTGCCAGCAGCCAGTGGACCAGTCCGAATGAAAAACTGTTTTTT
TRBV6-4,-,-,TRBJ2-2,CASSWGWTGELFF,TGTGCCAGCAGCTGGGGATGGACCGGGGAGCTGTTTTTT
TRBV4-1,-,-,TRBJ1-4,CASSRGVGEKLFF,TGCGCCAGCAGCCGAGGGGTGGGTGAAAAACTGTTTTTT
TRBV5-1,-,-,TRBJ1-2,CASGEAGYNYGYTF,TGCGCCAGCGGAGAGGCAGGGTATAACTATGGCTACACCTTC
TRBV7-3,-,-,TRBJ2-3,CASSVQASTDTQYF,TGTGCCAGCAGCGTACAGGCTAGCACAGATACGCAGTATTTT
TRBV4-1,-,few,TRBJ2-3,CASSQEWYFRGRTDTQYF,TGCGCCAGCAGCCAAGAATGGTATTTTCGGGGGCGGACAGATACGCAGTATTTT
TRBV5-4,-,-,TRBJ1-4,CASSDGGEKLFF,TGTGCCAGCAGCGATGGTGGAGAAAAACTGTTTTTT
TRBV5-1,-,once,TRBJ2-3,CASRSVSGVTDTQYF,TGCGCCAGCAGATCAGTCAGTGGGGTCACAGATACGCAGTATTTT
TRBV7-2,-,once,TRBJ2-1,CASSFVSLTEQFF,TGTGCCAGCAGCTTCGTTAGTTTGACGGAGCAGTTCTTC
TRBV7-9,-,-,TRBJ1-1,CASSPDLNTEAFF,TGTGCCAGCAGCCCCGACCTGAACACTGAAGCTTTCTTT
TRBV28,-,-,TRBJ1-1,CAVAPGPSNTEAFF,TGTGCCGTGGCGCCAGGCCCTTCCAACACTGAAGCTTTCTTT